This T cell receptor beta chain comes out of a study of T cells after yellow fever vaccination. This clonotype was detected a few times. The antigen remains undetermined. MiXCR was run by TCRdb on the 5' RACE reads, yielding one entry per CDR3 protein. Of some 350,000 distinct CDR3 sequences in the sample, under 5% were seen once. Overall study results and limits: A small share of clonotypes appeared in both CD4 and CD8 compartments.

This CDR3 has 16 residues. CDR1 and CDR2 (germline): SQVTM, ANQGSEA. V dropped 4 bases and J dropped 3; count of bases not matched to a gene: 11. The chain is built from TRBV29-1 and TRBJ2-1; 8 bases match TRBD2. The TCR was taken from a man aged 18 to 30 who received the YFV17D yellow fever vaccine. Source: PBMCs, taken 5 days after the yellow fever booster vaccination. The chain's CDR3 is CSVVGDGGAIYNEQFF. CDR3 in DNA: TGCAGCGTTGTGGGAGACGGGGGGGCAATCTACAATGAGCAGTTCTTC.